Following are 22 T cell receptor beta chains from one sample sequenced in a study of cytomegalovirus exposure and HLA in healthy donors. The PCR ran on 60 Vbeta and 13 Jbeta primers. Assay used: immunoSEQ multiplex PCR; TCRdb lists only in-frame clones, some missing. Of roughly 200,000 clones listed, about three quarters are singletons. Source material: PBMCs. These receptors were taken from a woman between 25 and 40 years old in good health and CMV-seropositive.

The chain recombines TRBV6-6 with TRBJ1-1; TRBD1 matches at 10 bases. V lost 6 bases, J lost 4 bases, and 5 bases stayed unmatched. This CDR3 has 14 amino acids. Germline-derived CDR1 and CDR2 are MNHNY and SVGAGI (reference sequence). CDR3 bases: TGTGCCAGCAGCATGACAGGGGGCGGCACTGAAGCTTTCTTT. Translated, it gives CASSMTGGGTEAFF.

The chain recombines TRBV5-1 with TRBJ2-7, with a possible D match to TRBD1 (5 bases). In germline, CDR1 is SGHRS, CDR2 YFSETQ. V was clipped by 0 bases and J by 6 bases, with 16 bases between them. CDR3 length: 15 amino acids. The CDR3 protein is CASSLAKWQGAEQYF. CDR3 coding DNA: TGCGCCAGCAGCTTGGCCAAGTGGCAGGGCGCCGAGCAGTACTTC. Looking up the rest from reference TRBV5-1 and TRBJ2-7 gives the full variable domain: KAGVTQTPRYLIKTRGQQVTLSCSPISGHRSVSWYQQTPGQGLQFLFEYFSETQRNKGNFPGRFSGRQFSNSRSEMNVSTLELGDSALYLCASSLAKWQGAEQYFGPGTRLTVT.

CDR3 protein: CASRQETQYF. The CDR3 region has the DNA TGTGCCAGCCGCCAAGAGACCCAGTACTTC. The chain recombines TRBV9 with TRBJ2-5; D is unclear. The V gene's germline CDR1 is SGDLS and CDR2 YYNGEE. Trimming stripped 7 bases from V and 1 base from J, with 2 bases between. This CDR3 spans 10 amino acids.

This clone has a handful of counts. The rearrangement joins TRBV6-6 to TRBJ1-1; 7 bases are shared with TRBD1. The V and J ends lost 6 bases and 4 bases, in that order; junction bases with no gene match: 14. Germline loops: CDR1 MNHNY, CDR2 SVGAGI (reference sequence). There are 16 residues in the CDR3. The CDR3 loop is CASRTAGGLVGTEAFF. Written as DNA, the CDR3 is TGTGCCAGCAGAACTGCAGGGGGGCTTGTTGGCACTGAAGCTTTCTTT.

The V gene is TRBV5-6, the J gene TRBJ1-4; the D is unclear. CDR1 is SGHDT and CDR2 is YYEEEE in the germline V gene. The CDR3 sequence is 15 residues long. V lost 2 bases to trimming and J lost 0 bases, with 8 bases between them. The CDR3 DNA is TGTGCCAGCAGCTTCAGGCTTGCAACTAATGAAAAACTGTTTTTT. This encodes CASSFRLATNEKLFF.

This clone is a singleton in its sample. V and J are TRBV5-4 and TRBJ2-1, with D perhaps matching TRBD2 (7 bases). The V and J ends lost 7 bases and 5 bases respectively, with 16 bases between them. Germline CDR1 reads SGHNT; CDR2 reads YYREEE (reference sequence). The CDR3 consists of 14 residues. For the CDR3, the DNA is TGTGCCAGCGCGGGCGGGGGCTACAACAATGAGCAGTTCTTC. It translates to CASAGGGYNNEQFF.

This clone was found a few times. This rearrangement joins TRBV7-2 to TRBJ1-5; 9 bases match TRBD1. The CDR3 is 16 residues long. The V and J ends lost 5 bases and 2 bases, in that order; junction bases with no gene match: 7. CDR1 is SGHTA and CDR2 is FQGNSA in the germline V gene. CDR3 in DNA: TGTGCCAGCAGCGAGGGGACAGGGATCGGCAATCAGCCCCAGCATTTT. This gives the protein CASSEGTGIGNQPQHF.

This CDR3 is CASSVGTVNQPQHF. The CDR3 DNA follows: TGTGCCAGCAGTGTTGGGACAGTCAATCAGCCCCAGCATTTT. The V gene is TRBV6-1, the J gene TRBJ1-5, with 7 bases identical to TRBD1. The CDR3 sequence is 14 residues long. The junction had 3 bases not matched to a gene; V was cut back by 4 bases and J by 3 bases. Germline CDR1 reads MNHNS; CDR2 reads SASEGT.

The sample holds one count of this clone. The chain recombines TRBV18 with TRBJ1-5, with D possibly being TRBD1 (5 bases). Trimming removed 2 bases at V and 5 bases at J, with 10 bases between. Per the germline V gene, CDR1 is KGHSH and CDR2 is LQKENI. CDR3 length: 14 amino acids. The CDR3 is CASSPYGGDQPQHF. CDR3 in DNA: TGTGCCAGCTCACCATACGGAGGGGATCAGCCCCAGCATTTT.

This chain links TRBV7-2 with TRBJ2-7, with D uncertain. There are 14 residues in the CDR3. Germline V gene lookup returns CDR1 SGHTA and CDR2 FQGNSA. V lost 4 bases and J lost 0, with 10 bases in between. CDR3 DNA sequence: TGTGCCAGCAGCTCGACACTCATCTCCTACGAGCAGTACTTC. It specifies CASSSTLISYEQYF.

The chain recombines TRBV2 with TRBJ2-5; D unresolved. The J call may not be correct, given that the DNA end is closer to TRBJ2-7. Germline V CDR1 and CDR2: SNHLY, FYNNEI. The CDR3 contains 11 residues. This chain's CDR3 is CASSPYYEQYF. In DNA form, the CDR3 reads TGTGCCAGCAGCCCATACTACGAGCAGTACTTC.

The chain joins TRBV4-1 to TRBJ1-6; maybe TRBD1 (5 bases). CDR3 length: 15 residues. V was shortened by 6 bases and J by 5 bases, with 14 bases between the two germline ends. Germline V gene sequence: CDR1 MGHRA, CDR2 YSYEKL. CDR3 sequence: CASSPPKGDNSPLHF. As DNA, the CDR3 is TGCGCCAGCAGTCCCCCTAAAGGGGATAATTCACCCCTCCACTTT.

This chain uses TRBV10-3 with TRBJ2-6, with a possible D match to TRBD1 (6 bases). The germline V gene has CDR1 ENHRY and CDR2 SYGVKD. Trimming removed 0 bases at V and 4 bases at J, with 16 bases between. CDR3 length: 18 residues. DNA of the CDR3: TGTGCCATCAGTGAGTCGAGACAGGAAGGATCCGGGGCCAACGTCCTGACTTTC. Translation gives CAISESRQEGSGANVLTF.

The chain uses TRBV6-1 and TRBJ2-7, with D unclear. V lost 3 bases and J lost 0, with 6 bases in between. Germline V gene lookup returns CDR1 MNHNS and CDR2 SASEGT. This CDR3 has 13 amino acids. CDR3 bases: TGTGCCAGCAGTGACGGTCGCTCCTACGAGCAGTACTTC. Protein: CASSDGRSYEQYF.

J is TRBJ1-1 and V is TRBV30, with D perhaps TRBD1 (6 bases). V was pared by 1 base and J by 8 bases, with 14 bases between. The CDR3 loop spans 13 amino acids. Germline assignment: CDR1 GTSNPN and CDR2 SVGIG (reference sequence). CDR3 loop: CAWSGPLTGEAFF. The CDR3 nucleotides are TGTGCCTGGAGTGGACCTTTAACAGGGGAAGCTTTCTTT.

The gene calls are TRBV11-3 and TRBJ2-3; TRBD1 agrees at 8 bases. Germline V gene lookup returns CDR1 SGHNT and CDR2 YENEEA. There are 17 residues in the CDR3. J lost 0 bases, V lost 4 bases, and 9 bases had no gene match. The CDR3 region has the DNA TGTGCCAGCAGCTCTGGGACAGGAAAGACTAGCACAGATACGCAGTATTTT. It yields the protein CASSSGTGKTSTDTQYF. Together with reference TRBV11-3 and TRBJ2-3, the CDR3 gives the full variable domain: EAGVVQSPRYKIIEKKQPVAFWCNPISGHNTLYWYLQNLGQGPELLIRYENEEAVDDSQLPKDRFSAERLKGVDSTLKIQPAELGDSAVYLCASSSGTGKTSTDTQYFGPGTRLTVL.

This clone appeared a few times. J is TRBJ1-2 and V is TRBV7-2; no clear D. This CDR3 region has 11 residues. In germline, CDR1 is SGHTA, CDR2 FQGNSA. Between the trimmed V and J ends, which lost 5 bases and 6 bases, there was a span of 7 bases. The CDR3 loop is CASSPSHGYTF. The CDR3 coding sequence is TGTGCCAGCAGCCCGTCTCATGGCTACACCTTC.

The rearrangement links TRBV6-5 to TRBJ2-1; D gene unclear. CDR1 is MNHEY, CDR2 SVGAGI, per germline. V shed 2 bases and J shed 9 bases, with 14 bases lying between them. CDR3 length: 14 residues. Written as DNA, the CDR3 is TGTGCCAGCAGTTACGGGCCGGATCTTGGTGAGCAGTTCTTC. This sequence encodes CASSYGPDLGEQFF.

The chain joins TRBV28 to TRBJ2-7, with D perhaps matching TRBD2 (6 bases). Germline V lookup: CDR1 MDHEN, CDR2 SYDVKM. The CDR3 is 11 amino acids. V was trimmed by 6 bases and J by 4 bases, leaving 7 bases between them. CDR3 loop: CASRGRYEQYF. DNA for the CDR3: TGTGCCAGCAGGGGGAGGTACGAGCAGTACTTC.

The V and J genes are TRBV7-3 and TRBJ2-7, with a possible D match to TRBD2 (6 bases). Germline values: CDR1 SGHTA, CDR2 FQGTGA. Deletions cut 5 bases from V and 4 bases from J, with 21 bases between. The CDR3 length is 16 residues. The CDR3 sequence is CASSPPPPSSAYEQYF. CDR3 nucleotide sequence: TGTGCCAGCAGCCCACCCCCCCCCTCTAGCGCGTACGAGCAGTACTTC.

This chain links TRBV30 with TRBJ1-1, with TRBD1 identical over 8 bases. Unmatched junction bases numbered 3, after V lost 2 bases and J lost 4 bases. The germline CDR1 and CDR2 sequences are GTSNPN and SVGIG (reference sequence). The CDR3 runs 13 residues. The DNA of the CDR3 is TGTGCCTGGAGTCAGGACAGGGCCACTGAAGCTTTCTTT. It codes for CAWSQDRATEAFF.

The chain couples TRBV5-1 to TRBJ1-6, with a possible D match to TRBD1 (5 bases). CDR3 length: 13 residues. V was pared by 5 bases and J by 5 bases, with 8 bases between. Germline CDR1 SGHRS, CDR2 YFSETQ. CDR3 bases: TGCGCCAGCAGTAGGGGTAATAATTCACCCCTCCACTTT. Amino acid sequence: CASSRGNNSPLHF.